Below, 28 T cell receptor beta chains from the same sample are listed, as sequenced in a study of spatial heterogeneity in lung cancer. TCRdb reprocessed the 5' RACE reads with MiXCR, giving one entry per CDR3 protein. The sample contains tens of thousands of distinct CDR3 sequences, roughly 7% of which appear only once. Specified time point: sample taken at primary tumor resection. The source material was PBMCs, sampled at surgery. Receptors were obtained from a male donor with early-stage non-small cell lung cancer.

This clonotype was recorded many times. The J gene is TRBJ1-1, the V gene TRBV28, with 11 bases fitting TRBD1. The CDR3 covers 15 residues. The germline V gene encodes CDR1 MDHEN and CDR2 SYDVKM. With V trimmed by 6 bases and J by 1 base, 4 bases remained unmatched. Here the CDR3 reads CASSPGTGGNTEAFF. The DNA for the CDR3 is TGTGCCAGCAGCCCCGGGACAGGGGGGAACACTGAAGCTTTCTTT.

CDR3 amino acids: CARLRCYSGNTEAFF. The CDR3 DNA follows: TGTGCCAGACTTCGATGTTACTCCGGGAACACTGAAGCTTTCTTT. The gene calls are TRBV14 and TRBJ1-1; D gene ambiguous. Germline-derived CDR1 and CDR2 are SGHDN and FVKESK. The CDR3 covers 15 residues. V was clipped by 9 bases and J by 1 base, with 18 bases between them. The complete variable domain, with remaining parts taken from reference TRBV14 and TRBJ1-1, reads EAGVTQFPSHSVIEKGQTVTLRCDPISGHDNLYWYRRVMGKEIKFLLHFVKESKQDESGMPNNRFLAERTGGTYSTLKVQPAELEDSGVYFCARLRCYSGNTEAFFGQGTRLTVV.

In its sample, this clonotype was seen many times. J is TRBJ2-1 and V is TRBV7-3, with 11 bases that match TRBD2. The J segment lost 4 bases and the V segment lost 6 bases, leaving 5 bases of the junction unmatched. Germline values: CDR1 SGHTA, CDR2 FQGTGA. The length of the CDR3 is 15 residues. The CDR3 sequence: CASSPTSGSYNEQFF. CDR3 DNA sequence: TGTGCCAGCAGTCCCACTAGCGGGAGTTACAATGAGCAGTTCTTC. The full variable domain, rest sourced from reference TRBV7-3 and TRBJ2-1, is GAGVSQTPSNKVTEKGKYVELRCDPISGHTALYWYRQSLGQGPEFLIYFQGTGAADDSGLPNDRFFAVRPEGSVSTLKIQRTERGDSAVYLCASSPTSGSYNEQFFGPGTRLTVL.

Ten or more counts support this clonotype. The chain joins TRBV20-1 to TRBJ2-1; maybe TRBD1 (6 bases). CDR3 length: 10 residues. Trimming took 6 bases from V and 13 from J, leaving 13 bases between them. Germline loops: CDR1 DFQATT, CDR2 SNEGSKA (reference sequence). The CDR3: CSATLGGQFF. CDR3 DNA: TGCAGTGCAACTCTAGGGGGACAGTTCTTC.

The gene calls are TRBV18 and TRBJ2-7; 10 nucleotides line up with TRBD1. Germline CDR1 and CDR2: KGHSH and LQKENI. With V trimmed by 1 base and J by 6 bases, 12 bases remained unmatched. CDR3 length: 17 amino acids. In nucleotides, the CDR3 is TGTGCCAGCTCACCACGATTTCGGGACAGGGGTCTAGGCGAGCAGTACTTC. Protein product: CASSPRFRDRGLGEQYF.

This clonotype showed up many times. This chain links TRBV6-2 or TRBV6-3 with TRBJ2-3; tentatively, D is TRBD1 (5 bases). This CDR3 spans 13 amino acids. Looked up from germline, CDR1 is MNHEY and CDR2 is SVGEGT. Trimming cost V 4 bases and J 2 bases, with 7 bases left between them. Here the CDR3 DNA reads TGTGCCAGCAGTTTACAGGTCACAGATACGCAGTATTTT. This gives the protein CASSLQVTDTQYF.

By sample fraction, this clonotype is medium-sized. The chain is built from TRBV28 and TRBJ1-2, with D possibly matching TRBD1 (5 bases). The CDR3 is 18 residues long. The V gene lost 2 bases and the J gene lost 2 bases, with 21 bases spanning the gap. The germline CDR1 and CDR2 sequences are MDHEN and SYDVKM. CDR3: CASSLNGAGIRENYGYTF. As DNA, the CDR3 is TGTGCCAGCAGTTTAAATGGGGCAGGGATAAGGGAGAACTATGGCTACACCTTC.

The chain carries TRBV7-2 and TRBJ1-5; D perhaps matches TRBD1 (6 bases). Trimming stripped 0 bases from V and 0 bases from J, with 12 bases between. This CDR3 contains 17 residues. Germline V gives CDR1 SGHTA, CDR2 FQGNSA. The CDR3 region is CASSLAAGARSNQPQHF. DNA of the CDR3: TGTGCCAGCAGCTTAGCAGCGGGGGCTCGTAGCAATCAGCCCCAGCATTTT.

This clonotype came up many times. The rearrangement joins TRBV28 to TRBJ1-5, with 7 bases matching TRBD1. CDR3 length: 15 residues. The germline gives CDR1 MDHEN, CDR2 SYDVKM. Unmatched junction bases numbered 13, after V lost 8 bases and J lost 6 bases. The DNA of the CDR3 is TGTGCCAGCTTCTATTCAGGGGGAGGTAGTCAGCCCCAGCATTTT. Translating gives CASFYSGGGSQPQHF.

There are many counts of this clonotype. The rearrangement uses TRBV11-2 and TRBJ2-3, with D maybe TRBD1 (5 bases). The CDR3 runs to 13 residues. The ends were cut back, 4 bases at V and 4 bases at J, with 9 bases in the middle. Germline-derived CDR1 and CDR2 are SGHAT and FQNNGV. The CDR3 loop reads CASSSSGPDTQYF. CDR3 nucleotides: TGTGCCAGCAGCTCCTCAGGGCCAGATACGCAGTATTTT.

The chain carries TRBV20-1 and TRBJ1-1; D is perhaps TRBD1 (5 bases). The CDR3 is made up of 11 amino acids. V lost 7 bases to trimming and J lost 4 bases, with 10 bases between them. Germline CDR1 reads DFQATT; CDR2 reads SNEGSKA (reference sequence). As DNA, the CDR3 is TGCAGTGAGGGAGGGGTCACTGAAGCTTTCTTT. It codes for CSEGGVTEAFF.

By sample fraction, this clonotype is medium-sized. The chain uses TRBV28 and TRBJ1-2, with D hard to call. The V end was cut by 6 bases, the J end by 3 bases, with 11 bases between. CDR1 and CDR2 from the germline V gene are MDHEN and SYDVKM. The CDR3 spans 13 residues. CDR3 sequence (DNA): TGTGCCAGCAGCCGCCCCCCGGACTATGGCTACACCTTC. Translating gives CASSRPPDYGYTF.

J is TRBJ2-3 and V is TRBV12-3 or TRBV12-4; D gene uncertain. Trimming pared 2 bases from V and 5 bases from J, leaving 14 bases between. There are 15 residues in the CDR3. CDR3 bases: TGTGCCAGCAGTTTATTTTCGCGGACGGAAGATACGCAGTATTTT. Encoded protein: CASSLFSRTEDTQYF.

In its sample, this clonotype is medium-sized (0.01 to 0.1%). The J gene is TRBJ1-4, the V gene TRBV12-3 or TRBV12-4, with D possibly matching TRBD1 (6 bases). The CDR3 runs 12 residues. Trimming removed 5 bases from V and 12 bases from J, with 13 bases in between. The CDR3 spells CASSNPEGELFF. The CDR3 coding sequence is TGTGCCAGCAGTAACCCGGAGGGGGAACTGTTTTTT.

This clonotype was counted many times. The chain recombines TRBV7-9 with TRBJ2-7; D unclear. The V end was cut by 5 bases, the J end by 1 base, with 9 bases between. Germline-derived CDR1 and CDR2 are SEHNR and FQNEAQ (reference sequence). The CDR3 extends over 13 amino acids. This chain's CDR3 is CASSLGASYEQYF. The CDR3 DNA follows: TGTGCCAGCAGCCTAGGAGCGTCCTACGAGCAGTACTTC. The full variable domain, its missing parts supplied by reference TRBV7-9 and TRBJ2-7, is DTGVSQNPRHKITKRGQNVTFRCDPISEHNRLYWYRQTLGQGPEFLTYFQNEAQLEKSRLLSDRFSAERPKGSFSTLEIQRTEQGDSAMYLCASSLGASYEQYFGPGTRLTVT.

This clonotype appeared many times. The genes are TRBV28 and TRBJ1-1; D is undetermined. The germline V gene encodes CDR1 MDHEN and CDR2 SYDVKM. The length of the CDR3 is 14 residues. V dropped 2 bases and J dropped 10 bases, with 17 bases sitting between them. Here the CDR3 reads CASSLPGNLNPAFF. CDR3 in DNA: TGTGCCAGCAGTTTACCCGGCAACCTGAACCCAGCTTTCTTT.

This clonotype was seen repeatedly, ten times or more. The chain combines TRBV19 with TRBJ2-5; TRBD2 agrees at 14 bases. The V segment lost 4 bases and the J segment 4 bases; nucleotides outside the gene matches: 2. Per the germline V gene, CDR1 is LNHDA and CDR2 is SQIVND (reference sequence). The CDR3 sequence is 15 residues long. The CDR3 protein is CASSTGLAGGETQYF. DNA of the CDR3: TGTGCCAGTAGTACCGGACTAGCGGGAGGAGAGACCCAGTACTTC. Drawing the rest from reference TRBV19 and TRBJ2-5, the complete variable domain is DGGITQSPKYLFRKEGQNVTLSCEQNLNHDAMYWYRQDPGQGLRLIYYSQIVNDFQKGDIAEGYSVSREKKESFPLTVTSAQKNPTAFYLCASSTGLAGGETQYFGPGTRLLVL.

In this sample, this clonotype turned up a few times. CDR3 in DNA: TGCAGTGCTCCCGTGTGGGCGGCTGGAAACACCATATATTTT. Translated, it gives CSAPVWAAGNTIYF. The rearrangement links TRBV20-1 to TRBJ1-3, with D uncertain. Trimming cost V 5 bases and J 2 bases, with 13 bases left between them. The CDR3 has 14 residues. Germline V gives CDR1 DFQATT, CDR2 SNEGSKA (reference sequence).

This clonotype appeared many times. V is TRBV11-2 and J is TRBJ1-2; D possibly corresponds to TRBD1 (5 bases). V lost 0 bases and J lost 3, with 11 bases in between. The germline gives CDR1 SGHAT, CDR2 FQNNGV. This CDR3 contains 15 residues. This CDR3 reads CASSLERGTHYGYTF. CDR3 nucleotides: TGTGCCAGCAGCTTAGAACGGGGGACCCACTATGGCTACACCTTC.

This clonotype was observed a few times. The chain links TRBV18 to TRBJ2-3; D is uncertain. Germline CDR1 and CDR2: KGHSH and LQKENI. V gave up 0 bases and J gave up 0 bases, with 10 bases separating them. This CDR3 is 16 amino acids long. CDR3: CASSPPRLTSTDTQYF. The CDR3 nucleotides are TGTGCCAGCTCACCACCGCGTCTTACTAGCACAGATACGCAGTATTTT.

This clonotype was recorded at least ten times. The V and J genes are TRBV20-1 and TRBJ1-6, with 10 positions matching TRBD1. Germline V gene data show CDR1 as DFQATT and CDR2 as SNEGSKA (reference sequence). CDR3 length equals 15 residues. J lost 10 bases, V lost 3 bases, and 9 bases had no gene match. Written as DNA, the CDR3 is TGCAGTGCTAGTCGGCGTAGGACAGGGGGATCACCCCTCCACTTT. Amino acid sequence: CSASRRRTGGSPLHF.

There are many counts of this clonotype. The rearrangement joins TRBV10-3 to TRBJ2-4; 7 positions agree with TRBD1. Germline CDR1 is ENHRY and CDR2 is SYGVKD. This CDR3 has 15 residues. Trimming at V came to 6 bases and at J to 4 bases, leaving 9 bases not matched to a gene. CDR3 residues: CAISQGVEGKNIQYF. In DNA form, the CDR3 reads TGTGCCATCAGCCAGGGGGTTGAGGGGAAAAACATTCAGTACTTC.

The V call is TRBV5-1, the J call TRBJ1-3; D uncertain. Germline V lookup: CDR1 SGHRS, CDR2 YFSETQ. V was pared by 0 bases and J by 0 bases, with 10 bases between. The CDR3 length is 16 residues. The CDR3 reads CASSLGETFSGNTIYF. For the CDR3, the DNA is TGCGCCAGCAGCTTGGGGGAGACTTTCTCTGGAAACACCATATATTTT. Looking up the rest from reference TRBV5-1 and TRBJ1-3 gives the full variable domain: KAGVTQTPRYLIKTRGQQVTLSCSPISGHRSVSWYQQTPGQGLQFLFEYFSETQRNKGNFPGRFSGRQFSNSRSEMNVSTLELGDSALYLCASSLGETFSGNTIYFGEGSWLTVV.

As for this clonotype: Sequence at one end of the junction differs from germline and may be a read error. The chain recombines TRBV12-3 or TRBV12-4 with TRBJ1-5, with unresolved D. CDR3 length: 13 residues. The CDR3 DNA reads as TGTGCCAGCAGTTGGGATAGCGATCAGCCCCAGCATTTT. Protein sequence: CASSWDSDQPQHF.

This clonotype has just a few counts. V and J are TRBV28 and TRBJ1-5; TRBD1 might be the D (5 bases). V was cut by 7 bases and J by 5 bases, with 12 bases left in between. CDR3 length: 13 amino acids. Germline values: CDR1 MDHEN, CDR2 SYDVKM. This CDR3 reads CASTVTVHQPQHF. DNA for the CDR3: TGTGCCAGCACCGTGACAGTTCATCAGCCCCAGCATTTT.

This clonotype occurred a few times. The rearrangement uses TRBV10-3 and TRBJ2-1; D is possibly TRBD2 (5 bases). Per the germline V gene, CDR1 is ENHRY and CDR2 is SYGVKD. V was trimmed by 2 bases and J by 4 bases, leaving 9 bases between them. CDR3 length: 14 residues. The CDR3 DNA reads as TGTGCCATCAGTGAGCCCCGGGGATACAATGAGCAGTTCTTC. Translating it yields CAISEPRGYNEQFF.

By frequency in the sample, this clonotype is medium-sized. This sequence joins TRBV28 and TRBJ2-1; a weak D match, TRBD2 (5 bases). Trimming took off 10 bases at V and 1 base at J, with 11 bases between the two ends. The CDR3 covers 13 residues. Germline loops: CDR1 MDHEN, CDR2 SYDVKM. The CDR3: CAIYSVSYNEQFF. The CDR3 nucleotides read TGTGCCATCTATAGCGTTTCCTACAATGAGCAGTTCTTC.

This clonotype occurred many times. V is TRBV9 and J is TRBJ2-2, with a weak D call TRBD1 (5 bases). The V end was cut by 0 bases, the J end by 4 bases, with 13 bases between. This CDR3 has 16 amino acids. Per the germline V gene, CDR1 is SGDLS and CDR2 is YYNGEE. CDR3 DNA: TGTGCCAGCAGCGTAGGAGTCAGGGTAGGCACCGGGGAGCTGTTTTTT. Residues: CASSVGVRVGTGELFF.